Listed here are 10 T cell receptor beta chains from one sample, sequenced in a study of T cells in Graves' hyperthyroidism and ophthalmopathy. TCR beta CDR3 regions were amplified from RNA transcripts. The HTBI primer set served for first-round RT-PCR of the TCR CDR3. MiXCR, run by TCRdb on the multiplex PCR reads, gives a single entry per CDR3 protein. The profile shows about 410,000 distinct CDR3 sequences, roughly 14% of them singletons. Sample: blood. The receptors originated from a young man with Graves' ophthalmopathy.

This clonotype was counted only a few times. The chain is built from TRBV30 and TRBJ1-6; 7 positions agree with TRBD1. Germline trimming cut 5 bases from V and 4 bases from J; bases unmatched to any gene: 14. Germline V gene sequence: CDR1 GTSNPN, CDR2 SVGIG (reference sequence). The CDR3 has 17 residues. The CDR3 sequence: CAWVRAGQSSYNSPLHF. CDR3 DNA: TGTGCCTGGGTCCGTGCGGGACAGTCGAGTTATAATTCACCCCTCCACTTT.

This clonotype was found a few times. This CDR3 reads CACQLPETQYF. DNA of the CDR3: TGTGCCTGTCAACTTCCAGAGACCCAGTACTTC. This chain connects TRBV30 to TRBJ2-5; unclear D gene. Trimming removed 6 bases from V and 4 bases from J, with 9 bases in between. The length of the CDR3 is 11 residues. The germline gives CDR1 GTSNPN, CDR2 SVGIG (reference sequence).

The chain couples TRBV5-6 to TRBJ2-7; 8 positions agree with TRBD1. The CDR3 covers 14 residues. With 2 bases clipped from V and 6 bases from J, the junction kept 7 bases outside the gene matches. CDR1 SGHDT and CDR2 YYEEEE come from the germline V gene. The CDR3 region is CASSFRGPFREQYF. CDR3 coding DNA: TGTGCCAGCAGCTTCAGGGGGCCATTCCGCGAGCAGTACTTC.

This clonotype was picked up a small number of times. The V gene is TRBV9, the J gene TRBJ1-1; D remains unclear. Germline-derived CDR1 and CDR2 are SGDLS and YYNGEE. The CDR3 has 11 amino acids. Trimming left V 3 bases short and J 3 bases short, with 3 bases between. The CDR3 DNA follows: TGTGCCAGCAGCGGATACACTGAAGCTTTCTTT. It encodes CASSGYTEAFF.

There are many counts of this clonotype. J is TRBJ1-1 and V is TRBV12-3 or TRBV12-4, with D possibly being TRBD1 (5 bases). Trimming took off 3 bases at V and 2 bases at J, with 13 bases between the two ends. The CDR3 sequence is 15 residues long. The CDR3: CASSFPQGGNTEAFF. Written as DNA, the CDR3 is TGTGCCAGCAGTTTTCCCCAGGGAGGTAACACTGAAGCTTTCTTT.

In its sample, this clonotype was seen many times. V and J are TRBV6-1 and TRBJ2-7; D is perhaps TRBD1 (6 bases). This CDR3 region has 15 residues. Trimming cost V 1 base and J 4 bases, with 14 bases left between them. Germline values: CDR1 MNHNS, CDR2 SASEGT. The CDR3 sequence is CASSEDPGASYEQYF. CDR3 sequence (DNA): TGTGCCAGCAGTGAAGATCCAGGGGCATCGTACGAGCAGTACTTC.

This clonotype was counted at least ten times. J is TRBJ2-7 and V is TRBV6-1; D unresolved. The CDR3 has 11 amino acids. Germline lookup yields CDR1 MNHNS and CDR2 SASEGT. V was cut by 2 bases and J by 5 bases, with 4 bases left in between. This chain's CDR3 is CASSETHEQYF. The DNA of the CDR3 is TGTGCCAGCAGTGAAACCCACGAGCAGTACTTC.

This clonotype has more than one count but fewer than ten. A read error may be the cause here, since a much bigger clone is one base away. The CDR3 region has the DNA TGTGCCAGCAGTGCACACAGGGCGAACACTGAAGCTCTCTTT. The encoded protein is CASSAHRANTEALF. This sequence joins TRBV6-1 and TRBJ1-1, with a weak D call TRBD1 (6 bases). The CDR3 is made up of 14 amino acids. Germline V lookup: CDR1 MNHNS, CDR2 SASEGT.

The table lists this clonotype with a few counts. The J gene is TRBJ1-2, the V gene TRBV6-1, with 9 nucleotides matching TRBD1. CDR3 length: 15 residues. Germline V CDR1 and CDR2: MNHNS, SASEGT. The V segment lost 4 bases and the J segment 3 bases; nucleotides outside the gene matches: 6. The chain's CDR3 is CASSVLGQGDYGYTF. The CDR3 nucleotides are TGTGCCAGCAGTGTCTTGGGACAGGGCGACTATGGCTACACCTTC.

On this clonotype itself: Possible read error: a much larger clone is one base away. This rearrangement joins TRBV9 to TRBJ2-1, with 11 nucleotides matching TRBD2. The end of the DNA fits TRBJ2-7 better, so the J call may be wrong. Germline CDR1 and CDR2: SGDLS and YYNGEE. CDR3 length: 17 amino acids. CDR3 DNA sequence: TGTGCCAGCAGCGCGGGTCCTACTAGCGGGGGATACAATGAGCAGTACTTC. This translates into CASSAGPTSGGYNEQYF.